The 5 T cell receptor beta chains below come from one sample, sequenced in a study of siplizumab effects on memory and regulatory T cells (dated by TCRdb to about 2019). The library was prepared using the immunoSEQ multiplex PCR assay. This immuneACCESS table, as held by TCRdb, lists in-frame sequences with V and J called but not all clones. Of the missing ones, under half trace to an unresolved V gene in checked studies; the others have no known cause. The sample table contains some 97,000 clones; only one count was recorded for about 91% of them. Of the sample, roughly 2.7% is held by the ten largest clones. Specimen: CD4+ T cells sorted from blood. The receptors derive from a human donor in good health. Some clones in this sample may be carry-over from other donors' samples.

The chain joins TRBV2 to TRBJ2-3; 10 positions agree with TRBD2. The germline gives CDR1 SNHLY, CDR2 FYNNEI. This CDR3 contains 15 residues. The V gene end was trimmed by 7 bases and the J gene end by 3 bases; junction bases not matched to a gene: 7. The CDR3 sequence is CASTIRTSGTDTQYF. The CDR3 nucleotides are TGTGCCAGCACAATCAGGACTAGCGGTACAGATACGCAGTATTTT. Based on the CDR3 plus reference TRBV2 and TRBJ2-3, the full variable domain is EPEVTQTPSHQVTQMGQEVILRCVPISNHLYFYWYRQILGQKVEFLVSFYNNEISEKSEIFDDQFSVERPDGSNFTLKIRSTKLEDSAMYFCASTIRTSGTDTQYFGPGTRLTVL.

This chain joins TRBV28 and TRBJ2-3, with 9 bases matching TRBD1. Germline CDR1 reads MDHEN; CDR2 reads SYDVKM. The J segment lost 4 bases and the V segment lost 6 bases, leaving 8 bases of the junction unmatched. The CDR3 loop spans 15 amino acids. CDR3 sequence: CASRLGQGRPDTQYF. CDR3 DNA sequence: TGTGCCAGCAGACTGGGACAGGGTCGTCCAGATACGCAGTATTTT.

The V gene is TRBV28, the J gene TRBJ1-4; D remains ambiguous. The V end lost 4 bases, the J end lost 2 bases, and 14 bases lay between the germline ends. CDR3 length: 16 amino acids. Germline-derived CDR1 and CDR2 are MDHEN and SYDVKM. CDR3 sequence (DNA): TGTGCCAGCAGTTCCGGAGGTTTGGTTACTAATGAAAAACTGTTTTTT. This encodes CASSSGGLVTNEKLFF.

This sequence joins TRBV5-1 and TRBJ2-7, with TRBD1 identical over 7 bases. The germline V gene has CDR1 SGHRS and CDR2 YFSETQ. The CDR3 is made up of 13 amino acids. With V trimmed by 7 bases and J by 3 bases, 7 bases remained unmatched. The CDR3 bases are TGCGCCAGCTGGGGGACAGTGGACTACGAGCAGTACTTC. It translates to CASWGTVDYEQYF.

The rearrangement joins TRBV6-6 to TRBJ2-7; tentatively, D is TRBD1 or TRBD2 (5 bases each). Per germline, CDR1 MNHNY and CDR2 SVGAGI (reference sequence). This CDR3 comprises 13 residues. V gave up 6 bases and J gave up 4 bases, with 13 bases separating them. CDR3 sequence: CASRSGTMYEQYF. CDR3 nucleotide sequence: TGTGCCAGCAGATCTGGGACGATGTACGAGCAGTACTTC.